The rows below give T cell receptor beta chains drawn from one sample of a study of human versus mouse CDR3 diversity and MHC coevolution. Profiling relied on immunoSEQ multiplex PCR, and the TCRdb table lists in-frame clones only, not all of them. The sample lists about 60,000 clones, approximately 94% occurring once. Sequenced input: naive CD4+ T cells from blood. Source of these receptors: a person aged 55 to 75 in good health. Each CDR3 is given with its conserved first and last residue. The D gene is left open where the match is weak. Not every row has a clone size; where given, it reads once, few, many or a size class.

>NA|TRBJ1-1|TRBV19|NA
CASSDGGGRLNTEAFF
TGTGCCAGTAGTGACGGGGGAGGCAGGTTAAACACTGAAGCTTTCTTT
>TRBD1|TRBJ2-3|TRBV15|NA
CATSIMDRAGTDTQYF
TGTGCCACCAGCATTATGGACAGGGCCGGCACAGATACGCAGTATTTT
>TRBD2|TRBJ2-3|TRBV7-9|once
CASSEREGTDTQYF
TGTGCCAGCAGCGAGCGGGAAGGCACAGATACGCAGTATTTT
>NA|TRBJ1-5|TRBV7-9|NA
CASSVLVGQPQHF
TGTGCCAGCAGCGTCCTGGTGGGCCAGCCCCAGCATTTT
>NA|TRBJ2-1|TRBV4-2|NA
CASSQVQGNEQFF
TGTGCCAGCAGCCAAGTCCAGGGCAATGAGCAGTTCTTC
>NA|TRBJ2-3|TRBV14|NA
CASSQVWGEGTDTQYF
TGTGCCAGCAGCCAAGTCTGGGGAGAGGGTACAGATACGCAGTATTTT
>NA|TRBJ1-1|TRBV11-2|NA
CASSLDLVQVPRAFF
TGTGCCAGCAGCTTAGATTTGGTACAGGTACCTAGAGCTTTCTTT
>TRBD2|TRBJ2-1|TRBV7-8|NA
CASTVKAGGISYNEQFF
TGTGCCAGCACCGTGAAAGCGGGAGGGATCTCCTACAATGAGCAGTTCTTC
>NA|TRBJ1-1|TRBV5-1|NA
CASSSATDSEAFF
TGCGCCAGCAGCTCAGCCACAGATTCTGAAGCTTTCTTT
>NA|TRBJ2-2|TRBV19|NA
CASSIGHPGELFF
TGTGCCAGTAGTATTGGGCACCCCGGGGAGCTGTTTTTT
>TRBD2|TRBJ2-3|TRBV11-2|NA
CASSLALSSGGVTQYF
TGTGCCAGCAGCTTAGCCCTCTCTAGCGGAGGTGTTACGCAGTATTTT
>NA|TRBJ1-1|TRBV25-1|NA
CARFDGLTWNTEAFF
TGTGCCAGGTTTGATGGGCTAACGTGGAACACTGAAGCTTTCTTT
>TRBD1|TRBJ2-2|TRBV5-1|NA
CASNYRGSNTGELFF
TGCGCCAGCAACTACAGGGGGTCGAACACCGGGGAGCTGTTTTTT
>TRBD2|TRBJ2-5|TRBV5-1|NA
CASSTASGQETQYF
TGCGCCAGCAGCACAGCTAGCGGTCAAGAGACCCAGTACTTC
>TRBD2|TRBJ2-5|TRBV2|NA
CASSSSGRGGETQYF
TGTGCCAGCAGTTCCAGCGGGAGAGGGGGAGAGACCCAGTACTTC
>TRBD2|TRBJ2-3|TRBV5-4|NA
CASSLASGRSVTDTQYF
TGTGCCAGCAGCTTGGCTAGCGGGAGGAGCGTAACAGATACGCAGTATTTT
>NA|TRBJ2-5|TRBV4-1|NA
CASSQEDYGAQYF
TGCGCCAGCAGCCAAGAGGATTACGGGGCCCAGTACTTC
>NA|TRBJ2-7|TRBV30|NA
CAWSVSSLGHEQYF
TGTGCCTGGAGTGTAAGCTCTTTGGGGCACGAGCAGTACTTC
>NA|TRBJ2-3|TRBV9|NA
CASSVAPALLETQYF
TGTGCCAGCAGCGTAGCTCCCGCGCTACTAGAGACGCAGTATTTT
>TRBD1|TRBJ1-2|TRBV9|NA
CASSATGALPYGYTF
TGTGCCAGCAGCGCGACAGGGGCCCTCCCATATGGCTACACCTTC
>TRBD1|TRBJ2-3|TRBV5-1|once
CASSLLTVTGQGGADTQYF
TGCGCCAGCAGCCTGCTGACCGTGACAGGGCAAGGGGGAGCAGATACGCAGTATTTT
>NA|TRBJ2-7|TRBV6-6|once
CASSYSERNPYEQYF
TGTGCCAGCAGTTACTCGGAGCGGAACCCCTACGAGCAGTACTTC
>NA|TRBJ2-3|TRBV19|NA
CASSTLVGSGADTQYF
TGTGCCAGTAGTACCCTTGTCGGGAGTGGCGCAGATACGCAGTATTTT
>NA|TRBJ2-5|TRBV11-3|NA
CASSYNGQYQETQYF
TGTGCCAGCAGTTATAATGGACAGTACCAAGAGACCCAGTACTTC
>NA|TRBJ2-7|TRBV5-1|once
CASSLDGSSGSYEQYF
TGCGCCAGCAGCTTGGATGGGAGTAGCGGATCCTACGAGCAGTACTTC
>NA|TRBJ2-1|TRBV7-3|NA
CASSSDSGSYNEQFF
TGTGCCAGCAGCTCGGACAGTGGCTCCTACAATGAGCAGTTCTTC
>TRBD1|TRBJ1-4|TRBV4-1|NA
CASSPYGTGGDEKLFF
TGCGCCAGCAGTCCTTACGGGACAGGGGGCGATGAAAAACTGTTTTTT